Listed below are T cell receptor beta chains from one sample, sequenced in a study of post-analysis software for immune sequencing data. TCRdb re-derived calls from the PCR reads in MiXCR, one entry per CDR3 protein. The sample records approximately 570,000 distinct CDR3 sequences, roughly 40% being singletons. The specimen was blood. These receptor sequences come from a girl under 18 with multiple sclerosis. CDR3s include the opening cysteine and the closing phenylalanine or tryptophan. The D gene is left open where the match is weak. Only part of the rows carry a size: once, few, many, or a class if the clone is expanded.

d_call	v_call	j_call	clone_size	cdr3_aa	cdr3_nt
.	TRBV4-1	TRBJ2-6	.	CASSHPDRISSGANVLTF	TGCGCCAGCAGCCACCCGGACAGAATTAGCTCTGGGGCCAACGTCCTGACTTTC
.	TRBV20-1	TRBJ2-1	.	CSAIGWLAKKYNEQFF	TGCAGTGCCATTGGGTGGCTAGCCAAAAAGTACAATGAGCAGTTCTTC
.	TRBV6-5	TRBJ2-1	.	CASSYSLTDSNEQFF	TGTGCCAGCAGTTACTCCTTGACTGACTCCAATGAGCAGTTCTTC
.	TRBV6-5	TRBJ2-5	.	CASSRLAGQREETQYF	TGTGCCAGCAGTAGGTTAGCCGGACAGAGGGAAGAGACCCAGTACTTC
.	TRBV12-3/TRBV12-4	TRBJ2-3	.	CASSPSGRADTQYF	TGTGCCAGCAGTCCCAGCGGTAGAGCAGATACGCAGTATTTT
.	TRBV10-3	TRBJ1-1	.	CAISEFARRYMNTEAFF	TGTGCCATCAGTGAGTTTGCCAGAAGATACATGAACACTGAAGCTTTCTTT
.	TRBV29-1	TRBJ2-7	.	CSVATRAAYEQYF	TGCAGCGTTGCTACCAGGGCCGCCTACGAGCAGTACTTC
.	TRBV3-1	TRBJ1-1	.	CASNQDVGRRAFF	TGTGCCAGCAACCAAGATGTGGGGAGGAGAGCTTTCTTT
.	TRBV7-6	TRBJ1-2	few	CASSFPGLPFYGYTF	TGTGCCAGCAGCTTCCCAGGACTGCCATTCTATGGCTACACCTTC
TRBD2	TRBV6-6	TRBJ2-5	.	CASTHGLAGEETQYF	TGTGCCAGCACTCATGGACTAGCGGGAGAAGAGACCCAGTACTTC
.	TRBV2	TRBJ1-5	.	CASTGGRGNQPQHF	TGTGCCAGTACAGGAGGCCGGGGCAATCAGCCCCAGCATTTT
TRBD1	TRBV28	TRBJ2-7	.	CASSLSQGGQGSYEQYF	TGTGCCAGCAGTTTATCCCAGGGGGGACAGGGTAGTTACGAGCAGTACTTC
.	TRBV6-5	TRBJ2-7	.	CASSETGYFYEQYF	TGTGCCAGCAGTGAGACAGGTTACTTCTACGAGCAGTACTTC
TRBD1	TRBV12-3/TRBV12-4	TRBJ1-5	.	CASRQGQWDQPQHF	TGTGCCAGCAGGCAGGGACAGTGGGATCAGCCCCAGCATTTT
.	TRBV12-3/TRBV12-4	TRBJ2-1	.	CASIPNSLSSYNEQFF	TGTGCCAGCATCCCCAACTCTTTAAGCTCCTACAATGAGCAGTTCTTC
.	TRBV12-3/TRBV12-4	TRBJ1-5	.	CASTLGPAGERPQHF	TGTGCCAGCACCCTAGGGCCAGCAGGGGAACGGCCCCAGCATTTT
.	TRBV27	TRBJ2-7	.	CASSQGTINEQYF	TGTGCCAGCAGTCAAGGGACAATCAACGAGCAGTACTTC
.	TRBV7-9	TRBJ1-1	.	CASSSAVNTEAFF	TGTGCCAGCAGCTCGGCTGTAAACACTGAAGCTTTCTTT
.	TRBV4-1	TRBJ2-1	few	CASSQVASSNEQFF	TGCGCCAGCAGCCAAGTGGCTAGCAGCAATGAGCAGTTCTTC
.	TRBV20-1	TRBJ2-1	few	CSASPAGYDEQFF	TGCAGTGCTAGCCCCGCAGGGTACGATGAGCAGTTCTTC
.	TRBV12-3/TRBV12-4	TRBJ2-5	once	CASSRRQETQYF	TGTGCCAGCAGCCGAAGGCAAGAGACCCAGTACTTC
TRBD2	TRBV12-3/TRBV12-4	TRBJ2-3	.	CASSSELAGRASTDTQYF	TGTGCCAGCAGTTCGGAACTAGCGGGCCGTGCTAGCACAGATACGCAGTATTTT
.	TRBV5-3	TRBJ1-4	.	CASSLAPFGANEKLFF	TGTGCCAGCAGCTTGGCCCCATTCGGGGCTAATGAAAAACTGTTTTTT
TRBD1	TRBV29-1	TRBJ1-2	.	CSVEAPGQGYGYTF	TGCAGCGTTGAAGCACCGGGACAGGGGTATGGCTACACCTTC
.	TRBV27	TRBJ1-2	.	CASRSGGAYGYTF	TGTGCCAGCCGGTCGGGGGGCGCCTATGGCTACACCTTC
.	TRBV3-1	TRBJ1-5	.	CASSGGGTNNQPQHF	TGTGCCAGCAGCGGGGGGGGGACAAACAATCAGCCCCAGCATTTT
.	TRBV7-6	TRBJ2-7	.	CASSLNPYDEQYF	TGTGCCAGCAGCTTGAACCCCTACGACGAGCAGTACTTC
TRBD1	TRBV28	TRBJ1-5	.	CASSPADRGNQPQHF	TGTGCCAGCAGTCCAGCAGACAGGGGCAATCAGCCCCAGCATTTT
TRBD2	TRBV5-1	TRBJ2-1	few	CASSLSGGSSYNEQFF	TGCGCCAGCAGCCTTAGCGGGGGGAGCTCCTACAATGAGCAGTTCTTC
TRBD2	TRBV24-1	TRBJ2-1	.	CATTSGEREQFF	TGTGCCACCACTAGCGGGGAGAGGGAGCAGTTCTTC
.	TRBV24-1	TRBJ2-1	.	CATSDHLGRGSSYNEQFF	TGTGCCACCAGTGACCACTTGGGCAGGGGAAGCTCCTACAATGAGCAGTTCTTC
TRBD1	TRBV5-1	TRBJ1-2	few	CASGPGQGAGYTF	TGCGCCAGCGGTCCGGGACAGGGGGCCGGCTACACCTTC
.	TRBV7-2	TRBJ2-1	.	CASSPWTRGVDEQFF	TGTGCCAGCAGCCCTTGGACAAGGGGAGTAGATGAGCAGTTCTTC
.	TRBV5-1	TRBJ2-1	.	CASSSPRPSYNEQFF	TGCGCCAGCAGCTCCCCCCGGCCTTCCTACAATGAGCAGTTCTTC
TRBD1	TRBV6-1	TRBJ2-7	.	CASRNRGTYEQYF	TGTGCCAGCAGGAACAGGGGGACCTACGAGCAGTACTTC
TRBD2	TRBV4-1	TRBJ2-7	.	CASSPHTGPVRNSGGASYEQYF	TGCGCCAGCAGCCCTCACACGGGACCCGTGAGAAATAGCGGGGGGGCCTCTTACGAGCAGTACTTC
TRBD1	TRBV6-1	TRBJ2-7	few	CASSETGDGSYEQYF	TGTGCCAGCAGTGAGACAGGGGACGGCTCCTACGAGCAGTACTTC
.	TRBV12-3/TRBV12-4	TRBJ2-3	few	CASRPTGPDTQYF	TGTGCCAGCAGGCCAACTGGGCCAGATACGCAGTATTTT
.	TRBV29-1	TRBJ2-7	few	CSAVGGRGYYEQYF	TGCAGCGCCGTGGGGGGAAGGGGATACTACGAGCAGTACTTC
.	TRBV10-1	TRBJ1-2	few	CASSVTRNYGYTF	TGCGCCAGCAGTGTGACCCGCAACTATGGCTACACCTTC
.	TRBV7-9	TRBJ1-4	few	CASSLESNEKLFF	TGTGCCAGCAGTTTAGAGTCTAATGAAAAACTGTTTTTT
.	TRBV29-1	TRBJ2-3	.	CSVEWDFTDTQYF	TGCAGCGTTGAATGGGACTTCACAGATACGCAGTATTTT
.	TRBV5-1	TRBJ1-3	once	CASTLGVKENTIYF	TGCGCCAGCACGTTGGGGGTAAAGGAAAACACCATATATTTT
.	TRBV12-3/TRBV12-4	TRBJ1-2	.	CASSEQESYTNYGYTF	TGTGCCAGCAGTGAACAGGAGTCCTACACTAACTATGGCTACACCTTC
.	TRBV4-2	TRBJ2-1	.	CASSQDGPGARVGNEQFF	TGTGCCAGCAGCCAAGACGGTCCAGGGGCCAGGGTTGGCAATGAGCAGTTCTTC
.	TRBV5-1	TRBJ1-2	.	CASTQNAGNYGYTF	TGCGCCAGCACCCAAAATGCGGGGAACTATGGCTACACCTTC
.	TRBV29-1	TRBJ2-3	.	CSVEEGVGVNTQYF	TGCAGCGTTGAAGAAGGGGTCGGGGTGAATACGCAGTATTTT
TRBD2	TRBV15	TRBJ2-5	once	CATSRILAGGETQYF	TGTGCCACCAGCAGAATTCTAGCGGGGGGGGAGACCCAGTACTTC
.	TRBV29-1	TRBJ2-1	.	CSVTRGLNNEQFF	TGCAGCGTCACCCGGGGGTTAAACAATGAGCAGTTCTTC
.	TRBV25-1	TRBJ1-2	few	CASSEYGGRGYTF	TGTGCCAGCAGTGAATATGGAGGGAGAGGCTACACCTTC
.	TRBV12-3/TRBV12-4	TRBJ2-1	few	CASSLRGQGENEQFF	TGTGCCAGCAGTTTACGGGGCCAAGGGGAGAATGAGCAGTTCTTC
.	TRBV4-2	TRBJ1-5	few	CASSQGGTPGQPQHF	TGTGCCAGCAGCCAAGGGGGCACGCCCGGTCAGCCCCAGCATTTT
.	TRBV20-1	TRBJ2-6	.	CSAKDRTASGANVLTF	TGCAGTGCTAAGGACCGAACGGCATCTGGGGCCAACGTCCTGACTTTC
TRBD2	TRBV27	TRBJ2-1	.	CASSSPGGRFYNEQFF	TGTGCCAGCAGTTCCCCGGGGGGGCGGTTCTACAATGAGCAGTTCTTC
.	TRBV10-3	TRBJ1-5	.	CAISESAGRGSNVQHF	TGTGCCATCAGTGAGTCAGCGGGCAGGGGCTCTAATGTTCAGCATTTT
.	TRBV29-1	TRBJ2-7	few	CSVEAKGDYEQYF	TGCAGCGTTGAAGCCAAAGGCGACTACGAGCAGTACTTC
.	TRBV6-1	TRBJ2-1	.	CASSARGDRAYNEQFF	TGTGCCAGCAGTGCCCGAGGGGACCGAGCTTACAATGAGCAGTTCTTC
TRBD1	TRBV7-9	TRBJ2-1	.	CASLSAGTVNEQFF	TGTGCCAGTCTTTCAGCCGGGACAGTCAATGAGCAGTTCTTC
TRBD1	TRBV4-1	TRBJ1-2	.	CASSRGQGRDGYTF	TGCGCCAGCAGCCGGGGACAGGGAAGGGATGGCTACACCTTC
TRBD2	TRBV10-3	TRBJ2-7	.	CAITDGGLAGGYEQYF	TGTGCCATCACCGACGGTGGCCTAGCGGGAGGCTACGAGCAGTACTTC